This T cell receptor (beta chain) was identified during a study of patients and donors after allogeneic stem cell transplantation. Trimming took 4 bases from V and 9 from J, leaving 13 bases between them. The CDR3 is made up of 11 amino acids. CDR1 is DFQATT, CDR2 SNEGSKA, per germline (reference sequence). TCRdb re-called the RT-PCR reads with MiXCR, one entry per CDR3 protein. This table has about 960,000 distinct CDR3 sequences, approximately 19% appearing once. The receptor comes from a human donor who was either an allogeneic HSCT recipient or a stem cell or donor lymphocyte infusion donor (not recorded which). It is not recorded whose cells these are; they may come from a transplant donor. The sequencing input was blood, either unsorted or a sorted T cell fraction (not recorded which). The chain joins TRBV20-1 to TRBJ2-7; a weak D match, TRBD1 (7 bases). The CDR3 DNA sequence: TGCAGTGCTACCAGGGGGGACGTGCAGTACTTC. It translates to CSATRGDVQYF.